One sample yielded the 22 T cell receptor beta chains listed below, sequenced in a study of OX40 agonist ivuxolimab in advanced cancers. The assay was immunoSEQ multiplex PCR, and TCRdb's table has in-frame clones only and misses some. The data contain some 70,000 clones, just over 90% of them singletons. The sequences come from CD4+ or CD8+ T cells sorted from blood, collected in a trial of the OX40 agonist ivuxolimab. The receptors were sampled from an adult with an advanced solid tumor such as melanoma, head and neck, liver or kidney cancer.

The rearrangement uses TRBV10-3 and TRBJ2-5; 7 bases are a match to TRBD1. The J call may be wrong; the DNA end is better matched by TRBJ2-7. CDR3 length equals 12 residues. Germline V gene sequence: CDR1 ENHRY, CDR2 SYGVKD. The CDR3 is CAISGDSDEQYF. The CDR3 DNA follows: TGTGCCATCAGTGGGGACAGTGACGAGCAGTACTTC.

This sequence joins TRBV28 and TRBJ1-1, with TRBD1 matching over 9 bases. CDR1 is MDHEN and CDR2 is SYDVKM in the germline V gene. V dropped 4 bases and J dropped 6; count of bases not matched to a gene: 9. This CDR3 spans 15 amino acids. CDR3 nucleotide sequence: TGTGCCAGCAGTTATATACAGGGGGCGAGGGCTGAAGCTTTCTTT. This encodes CASSYIQGARAEAFF.

CDR3 region: CASSYTDSYGYTF. DNA of the CDR3: TGTGCCAGCAGTTACACCGACAGCTATGGCTACACCTTC. This chain links TRBV6-6 with TRBJ1-2, with a weak D call TRBD1 (5 bases). The ends were cut back, 2 bases at V and 4 bases at J, with 8 bases in the middle. Germline V gene data show CDR1 as MNHNY and CDR2 as SVGAGI (reference sequence). The CDR3 has 13 amino acids.

The CDR3 here is CASSPLGSRQETQYF. CDR3 sequence (DNA): TGTGCCAGCAGCCCCCTGGGTTCGCGACAAGAGACCCAGTACTTC. This sequence joins TRBV7-2 and TRBJ2-5; the D is unclear. V was clipped by 5 bases and J by 2 bases, with 15 bases between them. This CDR3 is built from 15 residues. Germline V gene data show CDR1 as SGHTA and CDR2 as FQGNSA.

In this sample, this clone turned up a few times. This chain connects TRBV28 to TRBJ1-2, with D hard to call. The germline CDR1 and CDR2 sequences are MDHEN and SYDVKM. There are 13 residues in the CDR3. V lost 6 bases to trimming and J lost 8 bases, with 16 bases between them. The CDR3 sequence is CASRLDGLGGYTF. CDR3 sequence (DNA): TGTGCCAGCAGGCTCGACGGTTTGGGGGGCTACACCTTC.

Comments on this clone: Other DNA sequences of this sample code for an identical CDR3. The chain combines TRBV11-2 with TRBJ1-5, with 8 bases identical to TRBD1. The CDR3 length is 16 residues. Per the germline V gene, CDR1 is SGHAT and CDR2 is FQNNGV. The V segment lost 5 bases and the J segment 4 bases; nucleotides outside the gene matches: 10. CDR3 loop: CASSPRTGRGNQPQHF. DNA for the CDR3: TGTGCCAGCAGCCCCCGGACAGGGCGGGGGAATCAGCCCCAGCATTTT.

The V gene is TRBV11-2, the J gene TRBJ1-6, with TRBD1 matching 8 bases. The V and J ends lost 0 bases and 9 bases, in that order; junction bases with no gene match: 7. This CDR3 comprises 16 residues. Germline CDR1 reads SGHAT; CDR2 reads FQNNGV. CDR3 nucleotides: TGTGCCAGCAGCTTAGATCTCGGACAGGGTCGTTCACCCCTCCACTTT. It specifies CASSLDLGQGRSPLHF. The full variable domain, completed using reference TRBV11-2 and TRBJ1-6, is EAGVAQSPRYKIIEKRQSVAFWCNPISGHATLYWYQQILGQGPKLLIQFQNNGVVDDSQLPKDRFSAERLKGVDSTLKIQPAKLEDSAVYLCASSLDLGQGRSPLHFGNGTRLTVT.

V usage is TRBV19 and J usage is TRBJ1-4; 8 bases agree with TRBD1. CDR3 length: 15 amino acids. Per germline, CDR1 LNHDA and CDR2 SQIVND (reference sequence). V lost 6 bases and J lost 3; bases outside the gene matches: 6. In nucleotides, the CDR3 is TGTGCCAGTAGCACGGACAGGGTGGCTAATGAAAAACTGTTTTTT. Translated, it gives CASSTDRVANEKLFF.

The rearrangement joins TRBV19 to TRBJ2-1; D gene uncertain. CDR1 LNHDA and CDR2 SQIVND come from the germline V gene (reference sequence). V shed 3 bases and J shed 4 bases, with 10 bases lying between them. The CDR3 extends over 14 amino acids. The CDR3 is CASSIRANYNEQFF. The CDR3 DNA reads TGTGCCAGTAGTATTCGGGCTAATTACAATGAGCAGTTCTTC.

The chain links TRBV7-9 to TRBJ1-2, with D uncertain. Germline CDR1 is SEHNR and CDR2 is FQNEAQ (reference sequence). V lost 0 bases to trimming and J lost 4 bases, with 9 bases between them. This CDR3 is built from 14 residues. This CDR3 is CASSLAGLLYGYTF. For the CDR3, the DNA is TGTGCCAGCAGCTTAGCCGGACTCCTCTATGGCTACACCTTC.

V and J are TRBV28 and TRBJ2-5, with 12 bases fitting TRBD1. The CDR3 totals 16 residues. The J segment lost 5 bases and the V segment lost 5 bases, leaving 9 bases of the junction unmatched. The germline V gene encodes CDR1 MDHEN and CDR2 SYDVKM. In DNA form, the CDR3 reads TGTGCCAGCAGTCCCCTTGGGACAGGGGGCTGGGAGACCCAGTACTTC. Protein sequence: CASSPLGTGGWETQYF.

CDR3 sequence (DNA): TGTGCCAGCAGTCTGGACGCAGGGAGCAATCAGCCCCAGCATTTT. This translates into CASSLDAGSNQPQHF. The chain carries TRBV6-6 and TRBJ1-5, with D maybe TRBD1 (5 bases). Germline assignment: CDR1 MNHNY and CDR2 SVGAGI (reference sequence). Trimming took 5 bases from V and 1 from J, leaving 12 bases between them. The CDR3 has 15 residues.

The chain joins TRBV7-6 to TRBJ2-3, with 9 bases matching TRBD1. V was pared by 1 base and J by 7 bases, with 12 bases of the junction left unmatched. The germline V gene has CDR1 SGHVS and CDR2 FNYEAQ. The CDR3 is made up of 17 amino acids. The CDR3 DNA follows: TGTGCCAGCAGCTTAGGTGTTTCCGGGACAGGGTCAAATACGCAGTATTTT. This translates into CASSLGVSGTGSNTQYF.

The chain links TRBV7-6 to TRBJ2-1; TRBD1 agrees at 9 bases. This CDR3 region has 15 residues. The V segment lost 5 bases and the J segment 7 bases; nucleotides outside the gene matches: 9. The germline gives CDR1 SGHVS, CDR2 FNYEAQ. CDR3 amino acids: CASSQQGALENEQFF. CDR3 nucleotides: TGTGCCAGCAGCCAACAGGGGGCCCTGGAGAATGAGCAGTTCTTC.

The rearrangement links TRBV23-1 to TRBJ2-4, with 10 bases that match TRBD2. TRBV23-1 is an open reading frame, and its role is uncertain. This CDR3 contains 16 residues. V shed 3 bases and J 1 base; nucleotides not matched to a gene: 3. DNA of the CDR3: TGCGCCAGCAGTCATTCTAGCGGGAGCGCCAAAAACATTCAGTACTTC. This gives the protein CASSHSSGSAKNIQYF.

The chain joins TRBV9 to TRBJ2-2, with 7 bases identical to TRBD1. CDR1 and CDR2 (germline): SGDLS, YYNGEE. The length of the CDR3 is 15 residues. V shed 7 bases, J shed 1 base, and the junction held 7 bases outside the gene matches. CDR3 coding DNA: TGTGCCAGCGGCCTCCGACAGGGGAACACCGGGGAGCTGTTTTTT. This encodes CASGLRQGNTGELFF.

With regard to this clone: The same CDR3 also results from other DNA sequences found in this sample. This chain uses TRBV19 with TRBJ1-1; 7 nucleotides line up with TRBD1. This CDR3 is 13 amino acids long. With V trimmed by 6 bases and J by 2 bases, 3 bases remained unmatched. Germline lookup yields CDR1 LNHDA and CDR2 SQIVND (reference sequence). The CDR3 nucleotides are TGTGCCAGTAGAGACAGGGTTAACACTGAAGCTTTCTTT. Its protein product is CASRDRVNTEAFF.

The chain employs TRBV14 and TRBJ2-6, with unresolved D. Trimming stripped 4 bases from V and 0 bases from J, with 10 bases between. This CDR3 spans 16 amino acids. CDR1 and CDR2 (germline): SGHDN, FVKESK. This CDR3 is CASSRSRSSGANVLTF. CDR3 DNA: TGTGCCAGCAGCCGATCAAGGAGCTCTGGGGCCAACGTCCTGACTTTC.

V and J are TRBV4-2 and TRBJ2-6; tentative D call: TRBD1 (6 bases). Germline V gives CDR1 LGHNA, CDR2 YNFKEQ. This CDR3 region has 16 residues. V was shortened by 4 bases and J by 0 bases, with 10 bases between the two germline ends. CDR3 region: CASSLTGYSGANVLTF. The CDR3 bases are TGTGCCAGCAGCCTGACAGGTTACTCTGGGGCCAACGTCCTGACTTTC.

This chain links TRBV28 with TRBJ2-4; D gene uncertain. Trimming shortened V by 2 bases and J by 13 bases, and 9 bases separated the two germline ends. CDR1 and CDR2 from the germline V gene are MDHEN and SYDVKM. This CDR3 is 11 amino acids long. This CDR3 reads CASSLMGKQYF. CDR3 nucleotides: TGTGCCAGCAGTTTAATGGGGAAACAGTACTTC.

The rearrangement uses TRBV5-1 and TRBJ1-2, with 7 bases lining up with TRBD1. V lost 3 bases to trimming and J lost 8 bases; unmatched junction nucleotides: 13. The CDR3 extends over 15 amino acids. CDR1 and CDR2 (germline): SGHRS, YFSETQ. For the CDR3, the DNA is TGCGCCAGCAGCTCCGGATCCACAGGGGAAGGAGGCTACACCTTC. Translation gives CASSSGSTGEGGYTF. The full variable domain, completed using reference TRBV5-1 and TRBJ1-2, is KAGVTQTPRYLIKTRGQQVTLSCSPISGHRSVSWYQQTPGQGLQFLFEYFSETQRNKGNFPGRFSGRQFSNSRSEMNVSTLELGDSALYLCASSSGSTGEGGYTFGSGTRLTVV.

The chain carries TRBV9 and TRBJ2-2; 9 bases line up with TRBD1. The V segment lost 7 bases and the J segment 6 bases; nucleotides outside the gene matches: 10. The CDR3 spans 15 residues. The germline CDR1 and CDR2 sequences are SGDLS and YYNGEE. CDR3 residues: CASGTGPDDSGELFF. The CDR3 coding sequence is TGTGCCAGCGGGACAGGGCCAGACGACTCCGGGGAGCTGTTTTTT.